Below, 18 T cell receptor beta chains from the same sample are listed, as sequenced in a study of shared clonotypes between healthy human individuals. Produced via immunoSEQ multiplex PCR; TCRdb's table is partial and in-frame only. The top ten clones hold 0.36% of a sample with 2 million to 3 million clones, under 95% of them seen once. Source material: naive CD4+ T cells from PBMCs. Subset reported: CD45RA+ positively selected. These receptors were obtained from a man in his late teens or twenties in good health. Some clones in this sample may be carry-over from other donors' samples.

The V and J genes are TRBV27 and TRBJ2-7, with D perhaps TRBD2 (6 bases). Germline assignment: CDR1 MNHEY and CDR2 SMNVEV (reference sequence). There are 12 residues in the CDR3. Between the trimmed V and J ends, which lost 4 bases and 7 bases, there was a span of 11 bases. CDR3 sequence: CASSSGTWEQYF. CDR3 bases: TGTGCCAGCAGTTCCGGGACTTGGGAGCAGTACTTC.

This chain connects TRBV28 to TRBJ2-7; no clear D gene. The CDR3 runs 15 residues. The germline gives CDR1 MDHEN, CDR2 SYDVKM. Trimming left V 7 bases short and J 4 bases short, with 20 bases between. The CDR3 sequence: CASKLLKGARYEQYF. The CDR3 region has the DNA TGTGCCAGCAAACTCCTAAAAGGAGCTAGGTACGAGCAGTACTTC.

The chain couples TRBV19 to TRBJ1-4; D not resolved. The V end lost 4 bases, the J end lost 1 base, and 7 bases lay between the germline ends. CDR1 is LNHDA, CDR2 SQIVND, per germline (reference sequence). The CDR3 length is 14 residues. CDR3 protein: CASSRDLTNEKLFF. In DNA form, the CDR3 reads TGTGCCAGTAGTAGGGATCTAACTAATGAAAAACTGTTTTTT.

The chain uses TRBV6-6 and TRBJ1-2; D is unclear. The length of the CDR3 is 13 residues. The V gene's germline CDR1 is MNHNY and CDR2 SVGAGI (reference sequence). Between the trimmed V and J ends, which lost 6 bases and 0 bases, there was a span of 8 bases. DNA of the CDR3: TGTGCCAGCAGGAGCGCCCCTAACTATGGCTACACCTTC. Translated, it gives CASRSAPNYGYTF.

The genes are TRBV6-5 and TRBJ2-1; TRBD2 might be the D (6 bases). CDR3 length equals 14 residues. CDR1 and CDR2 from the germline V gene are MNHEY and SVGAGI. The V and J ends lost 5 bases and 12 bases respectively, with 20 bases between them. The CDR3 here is CASSGERTAGRQFF. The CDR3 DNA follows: TGTGCCAGCAGTGGAGAGAGAACGGCGGGACGGCAGTTCTTC.

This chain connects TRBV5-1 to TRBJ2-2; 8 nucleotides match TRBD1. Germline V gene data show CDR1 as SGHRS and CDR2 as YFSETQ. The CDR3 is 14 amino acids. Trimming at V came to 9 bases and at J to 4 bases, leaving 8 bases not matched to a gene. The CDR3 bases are TGCGCCACCAGACAGGGGAGCGGCACCGGGGAGCTGTTTTTT. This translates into CATRQGSGTGELFF.

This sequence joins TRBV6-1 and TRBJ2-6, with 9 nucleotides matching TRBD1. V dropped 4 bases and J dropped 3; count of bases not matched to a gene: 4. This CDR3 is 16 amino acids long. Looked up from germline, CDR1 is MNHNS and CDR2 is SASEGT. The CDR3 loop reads CASSVNRGLGANVLTF. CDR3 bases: TGTGCCAGCAGTGTGAACAGGGGGCTTGGGGCCAACGTCCTGACTTTC.

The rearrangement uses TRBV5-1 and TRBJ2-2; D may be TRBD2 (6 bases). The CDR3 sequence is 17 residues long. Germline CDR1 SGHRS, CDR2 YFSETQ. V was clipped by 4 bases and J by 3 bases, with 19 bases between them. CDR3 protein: CASSVRRETFHTGELFF. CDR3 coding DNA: TGCGCCAGCAGCGTACGACGGGAGACCTTTCACACCGGGGAGCTGTTTTTT.

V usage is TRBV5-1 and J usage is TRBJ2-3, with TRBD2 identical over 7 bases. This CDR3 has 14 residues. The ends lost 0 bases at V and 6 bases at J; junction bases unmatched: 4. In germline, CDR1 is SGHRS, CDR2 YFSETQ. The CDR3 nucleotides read TGCGCCAGCAGCTTGGGTACTAGCGATGATACGCAGTATTTT. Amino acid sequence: CASSLGTSDDTQYF.

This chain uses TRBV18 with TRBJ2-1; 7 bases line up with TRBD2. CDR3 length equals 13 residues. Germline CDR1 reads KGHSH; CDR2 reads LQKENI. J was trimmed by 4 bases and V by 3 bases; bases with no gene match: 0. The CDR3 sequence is CASSPGGYNEQFF. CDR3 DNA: TGTGCCAGCTCACCGGGAGGGTACAATGAGCAGTTCTTC.

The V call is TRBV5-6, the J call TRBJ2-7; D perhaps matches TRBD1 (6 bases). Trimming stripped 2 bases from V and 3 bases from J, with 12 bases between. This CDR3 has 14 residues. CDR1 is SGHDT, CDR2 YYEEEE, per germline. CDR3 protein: CASSFLNRDYEQYF. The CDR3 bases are TGTGCCAGCAGCTTTCTGAACAGGGACTACGAGCAGTACTTC.

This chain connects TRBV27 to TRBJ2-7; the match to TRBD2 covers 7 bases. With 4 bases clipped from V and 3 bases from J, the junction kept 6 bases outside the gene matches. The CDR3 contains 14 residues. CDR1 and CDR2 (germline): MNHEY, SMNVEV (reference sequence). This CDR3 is CASSWVGGDYEQYF. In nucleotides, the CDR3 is TGTGCCAGCAGTTGGGTGGGAGGGGACTACGAGCAGTACTTC.

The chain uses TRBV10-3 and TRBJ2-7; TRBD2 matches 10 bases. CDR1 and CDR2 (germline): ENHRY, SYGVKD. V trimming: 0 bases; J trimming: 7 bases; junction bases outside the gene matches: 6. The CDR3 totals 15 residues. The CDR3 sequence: CAISESSGRAGEQYF. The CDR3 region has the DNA TGTGCCATCAGTGAGTCCAGCGGGAGGGCGGGGGAGCAGTACTTC.

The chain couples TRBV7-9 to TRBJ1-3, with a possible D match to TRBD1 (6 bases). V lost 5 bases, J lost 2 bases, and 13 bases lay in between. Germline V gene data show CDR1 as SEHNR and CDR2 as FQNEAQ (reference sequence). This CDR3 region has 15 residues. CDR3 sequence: CASSPAGAAGNTIYF. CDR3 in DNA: TGTGCCAGCAGCCCCGCGGGGGCGGCTGGAAACACCATATATTTT.

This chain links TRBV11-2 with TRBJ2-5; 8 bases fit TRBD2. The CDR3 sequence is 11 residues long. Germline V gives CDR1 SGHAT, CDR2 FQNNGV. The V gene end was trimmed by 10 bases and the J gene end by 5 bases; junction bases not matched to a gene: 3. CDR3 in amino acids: CATSGRETQYF. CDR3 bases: TGTGCCACTAGCGGGCGGGAGACCCAGTACTTC.

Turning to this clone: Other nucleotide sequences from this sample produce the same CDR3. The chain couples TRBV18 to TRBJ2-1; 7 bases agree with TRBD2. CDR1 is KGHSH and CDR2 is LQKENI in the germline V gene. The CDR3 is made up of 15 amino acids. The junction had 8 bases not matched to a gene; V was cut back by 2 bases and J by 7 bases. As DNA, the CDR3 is TGTGCCAGCTCACCAGTCGCGGGAGTGGGTAATGAGCAGTTCTTC. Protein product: CASSPVAGVGNEQFF.

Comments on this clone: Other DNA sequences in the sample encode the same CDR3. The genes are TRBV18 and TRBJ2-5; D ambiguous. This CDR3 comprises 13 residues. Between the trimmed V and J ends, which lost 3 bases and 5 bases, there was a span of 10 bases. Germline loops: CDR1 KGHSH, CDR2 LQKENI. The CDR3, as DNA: TGTGCCAGCTCACCTGGCAGTTGGGAGACCCAGTACTTC. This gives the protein CASSPGSWETQYF.

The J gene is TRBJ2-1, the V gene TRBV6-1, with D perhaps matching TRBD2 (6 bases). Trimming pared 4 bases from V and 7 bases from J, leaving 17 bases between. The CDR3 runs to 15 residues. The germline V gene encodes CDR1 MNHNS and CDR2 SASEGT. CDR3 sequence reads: CASSAEGLSFNEQFF. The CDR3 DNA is TGTGCCAGCAGTGCGGAGGGCCTCTCCTTTAATGAGCAGTTCTTC.